These 26 T cell receptor beta chains were all obtained from the same sample, sequenced in a study of CD8 T cells in ankylosing spondylitis. One entry per CDR3 protein, called by TCRdb with MiXCR from the 5' RACE reads. This table holds a few hundred thousand distinct CDR3 sequences, roughly 20% found once. The material sequenced was blood, either unsorted or a sorted T cell fraction (not recorded which). Source of these receptors: a female donor with ankylosing spondylitis or in good health (not recorded which).

This clonotype was observed many times. The V and J genes are TRBV5-8 and TRBJ2-3; TRBD1 aligns across 8 bases. The V gene end was trimmed by 4 bases and the J gene end by 4 bases; junction bases not matched to a gene: 2. The germline V gene has CDR1 SGHTS and CDR2 YDEGEE. The CDR3 sequence is 13 residues long. The CDR3: CASSTTGADTQYF. DNA of the CDR3: TGTGCCAGCAGCACGACAGGGGCAGATACGCAGTATTTT.

This chain uses TRBV5-6 with TRBJ2-3, with a tentative D call TRBD2 (5 bases). Germline V gene lookup returns CDR1 SGHDT and CDR2 YYEEEE. There are 16 residues in the CDR3. The ends were cut back, 1 base at V and 3 bases at J, with 15 bases in the middle. CDR3 DNA sequence: TGTGCCAGCAGCTTGAAGGCGGAGGCCATTACAGATACGCAGTATTTT. Translation: CASSLKAEAITDTQYF.

This chain connects TRBV6-1 to TRBJ1-2, with 8 positions matching TRBD1. Germline V lookup: CDR1 MNHNS, CDR2 SASEGT. Losses at the gene ends were 6 bases for V and 7 bases for J; bases not matched to a gene: 7. The CDR3 extends over 13 amino acids. CDR3 amino acids: CASSPDRGFGYTF. DNA for the CDR3: TGTGCCAGCAGCCCCGACAGGGGCTTTGGCTACACCTTC.

This clonotype showed up just a few times. CDR3 in amino acids: CASCRGQAADTQYF. CDR3 nucleotides: TGTGCCAGCTGCAGGGGGCAGGCTGCAGATACGCAGTATTTT. V is TRBV7-3 and J is TRBJ2-3; 8 nucleotides line up with TRBD1. Per germline, CDR1 SGHTA and CDR2 FQGTGA. This CDR3 comprises 14 residues. V lost 8 bases, J lost 4 bases, and 8 bases stayed unmatched.

This clonotype has a handful of counts. The V gene is TRBV6-1, the J gene TRBJ1-1; maybe TRBD1 (5 bases). V was pared by 4 bases and J by 3 bases, with 12 bases between. Germline V gene lookup returns CDR1 MNHNS and CDR2 SASEGT. The CDR3 has 14 residues. The CDR3 nucleotides read TGTGCCAGCAGTGTGTCCAGGGAGGACACTGAAGCTTTCTTT. Protein: CASSVSREDTEAFF.

V usage is TRBV20-1 and J usage is TRBJ2-5; the match to TRBD1 covers 7 bases. Germline CDR1 DFQATT, CDR2 SNEGSKA (reference sequence). This CDR3 comprises 13 residues. The ends lost 3 bases at V and 7 bases at J; junction bases unmatched: 8. CDR3 DNA sequence: TGCAGTGCTAGGGTTCAGGGGGTCTCGACCCAGTACTTC. Translated, it gives CSARVQGVSTQYF.

The sample holds many counts of this clonotype. The CDR3 bases are TGCAGCGTTGGGGGACTAGCATCAGTCGTGGCCCAGTACTTC. This gives the protein CSVGGLASVVAQYF. The chain employs TRBV29-1 and TRBJ2-5; 9 nucleotides align to TRBD2. CDR1 and CDR2 from the germline V gene are SQVTM and ANQGSEA. This CDR3 has 14 amino acids. The J segment lost 9 bases and the V segment lost 4 bases, leaving 12 bases of the junction unmatched.

This clonotype came up a few times. V and J are TRBV20-1 and TRBJ2-7; TRBD2 matches at 13 bases. V lost 1 base to trimming and J lost 4 bases; unmatched junction nucleotides: 19. CDR3 length equals 20 residues. Per germline, CDR1 DFQATT and CDR2 SNEGSKA (reference sequence). The CDR3 DNA reads TGCAGTGCTAGAGGCTCCGGACGTATCACTAGCGGGAGGGCCGGGTACGAGCAGTACTTC. It encodes CSARGSGRITSGRAGYEQYF.

The gene calls are TRBV2 and TRBJ2-3; 12 bases are shared with TRBD2. CDR1 and CDR2 from the germline V gene are SNHLY and FYNNEI. The CDR3 runs to 13 residues. Trimming at V came to 8 bases and at J to 5 bases, leaving 2 bases not matched to a gene. CDR3 coding DNA: TGTGCCAGCCTAGCGGGAGGGGTAGATACGCAGTATTTT. Encoded protein: CASLAGGVDTQYF.

The rearrangement links TRBV7-6 to TRBJ2-2; 11 bases are shared with TRBD2. The CDR3 totals 18 residues. V shed 1 base and J 4 bases; nucleotides not matched to a gene: 8. Germline CDR1 is SGHVS and CDR2 is FNYEAQ. DNA for the CDR3: TGTGCCAGCAGCTTAGGGCTAGCGGGAGGACCAGGCACCGGGGAGCTGTTTTTT. As protein: CASSLGLAGGPGTGELFF. Combining the CDR3 with reference TRBV7-6 and TRBJ2-2 gives the whole variable domain GAGVSQSPRYKVTKRGQDVALRCDPISGHVSLYWYRQALGQGPEFLTYFNYEAQQDKSGLPNDRFSAERPEGSISTLTIQRTEQRDSAMYRCASSLGLAGGPGTGELFFGEGSRLTVL.

The chain is built from TRBV20-1 and TRBJ2-1; D gene uncertain. This CDR3 has 13 residues. The germline gives CDR1 DFQATT, CDR2 SNEGSKA (reference sequence). V lost 1 base and J 3 bases, leaving 7 bases between the germline ends. In DNA, the CDR3 is TGCAGTGCTAGAGGCGAGTACTACAATGAGCAGTTCTTC. Its protein is CSARGEYYNEQFF.

J is TRBJ2-7 and V is TRBV20-1; 8 positions agree with TRBD1. Germline V lookup: CDR1 DFQATT, CDR2 SNEGSKA (reference sequence). This CDR3 comprises 12 residues. J lost 5 bases, V lost 8 bases, and 8 bases had no gene match. DNA of the CDR3: TGCAGTTGGGGACAGGCTCCGGACGAGCAGTACTTC. This sequence encodes CSWGQAPDEQYF.

This clonotype was recorded a few times. The genes are TRBV7-8 and TRBJ2-3; 11 nucleotides align to TRBD2. The CDR3 consists of 17 residues. V was pared by 0 bases and J by 2 bases, with 4 bases of the junction left unmatched. CDR1 is SGHVS and CDR2 is FQNEAQ in the germline V gene. CDR3 in amino acids: CASSLARTSGPTDTQYF. CDR3 bases: TGTGCCAGCAGCTTAGCCCGGACTAGCGGGCCCACAGATACGCAGTATTTT.

This chain uses TRBV20-1 with TRBJ2-5; TRBD2 matches at 11 bases. The CDR3 totals 15 residues. Germline CDR1 is DFQATT and CDR2 is SNEGSKA (reference sequence). Unmatched junction bases numbered 6, after V lost 6 bases and J lost 0 bases. CDR3 region: CSAMTSGNYQETQYF. As DNA, the CDR3 is TGCAGTGCGATGACTAGCGGGAATTACCAAGAGACCCAGTACTTC.

The chain recombines TRBV20-1 with TRBJ2-1; 12 bases align to TRBD2. The CDR3 covers 16 residues. The V and J ends lost 2 bases and 3 bases, in that order; junction bases with no gene match: 5. Germline V CDR1 and CDR2: DFQATT, SNEGSKA (reference sequence). CDR3 region: CSARRLAGASYNEQFF. In DNA form, the CDR3 reads TGCAGTGCTAGACGACTAGCGGGAGCGAGCTACAATGAGCAGTTCTTC.

This clonotype appeared a few times. The chain combines TRBV29-1 with TRBJ1-1, with D perhaps TRBD1 (5 bases). The CDR3 is made up of 14 amino acids. Trimming took off 7 bases at V and 1 base at J, with 16 bases between the two ends. Germline lookup yields CDR1 SQVTM and CDR2 ANQGSEA. The CDR3: CSERGGRQNTEAFF. DNA for the CDR3: TGCAGCGAAAGGGGCGGACGGCAGAACACTGAAGCTTTCTTT.

This clonotype was observed a few times. The V and J genes are TRBV20-1 and TRBJ2-3; D is possibly TRBD2 (7 bases). There are 15 residues in the CDR3. Germline V gene data show CDR1 as DFQATT and CDR2 as SNEGSKA (reference sequence). Trimming left V 6 bases short and J 0 bases short, with 16 bases between. The CDR3 DNA is TGCAGTGCCTCCTGGGAGGGGGGAAGCACAGATACGCAGTATTTT. It yields the protein CSASWEGGSTDTQYF.

This chain connects TRBV6-2 or TRBV6-3 to TRBJ2-2; 11 bases line up with TRBD2. CDR1 is MNHEY and CDR2 is SVGEGT in the germline V gene. This CDR3 comprises 16 residues. V shed 9 bases and J 5 bases; nucleotides not matched to a gene: 11. Written as DNA, the CDR3 is TGTGCCAGTCGCCTTAGCGGGAGGGCCTCGACCGGGGAGCTGTTTTTT. This gives the protein CASRLSGRASTGELFF.

This clonotype was picked up a small number of times. The rearrangement uses TRBV29-1 and TRBJ2-1, with 9 positions matching TRBD2. Germline values: CDR1 SQVTM, CDR2 ANQGSEA. Losses at the gene ends were 6 bases for V and 10 bases for J; bases not matched to a gene: 22. This CDR3 comprises 17 residues. The CDR3 protein is CSVAPRSLASGKGEQFF. The CDR3 DNA follows: TGCAGCGTCGCACCCCGCTCGCTAGCTAGCGGGAAGGGGGAGCAGTTCTTC.

This clonotype was counted a few times. The chain joins TRBV12-3 or TRBV12-4 to TRBJ2-7; D is uncertain. This CDR3 comprises 13 residues. V was shortened by 5 bases and J by 5 bases, with 13 bases between the two germline ends. The CDR3 region has the DNA TGTGCCAGCAGTGGGTTCCTCGGCGACGAGCAGTACTTC. Translation: CASSGFLGDEQYF.

This clonotype was detected only a few times. V and J are TRBV7-8 and TRBJ2-3, with D possibly matching TRBD1 (6 bases). V was pared by 3 bases and J by 2 bases, with 9 bases between. The CDR3 length is 14 residues. Germline CDR1 is SGHVS and CDR2 is FQNEAQ. The DNA of the CDR3 is TGTGCCAGCAGCTTTGACAGGTTCACAGATACGCAGTATTTT. Its translation is CASSFDRFTDTQYF.

This clonotype was recorded once. V usage is TRBV20-1 and J usage is TRBJ2-7; D possibly corresponds to TRBD1 (6 bases). CDR1 is DFQATT and CDR2 is SNEGSKA in the germline V gene (reference sequence). CDR3 size: 14 residues. Trimming removed 1 base from V and 5 bases from J, with 15 bases in between. CDR3 protein: CSARVGGARNEQYF. The CDR3 DNA sequence: TGCAGTGCTAGAGTAGGGGGAGCCAGAAACGAGCAGTACTTC.

This clonotype has more than one count but fewer than ten. The CDR3 sequence is CASSPAVVAETQYF. CDR3 in DNA: TGTGCCAGCAGCCCGGCGGTAGTCGCAGAGACCCAGTACTTC. The chain carries TRBV11-2 and TRBJ2-5; D is undetermined. Germline V gives CDR1 SGHAT, CDR2 FQNNGV. Trimming removed 5 bases from V and 4 bases from J, with 14 bases in between. The CDR3 is 14 residues long. The complete variable domain, with remaining parts taken from reference TRBV11-2 and TRBJ2-5, reads EAGVAQSPRYKIIEKRQSVAFWCNPISGHATLYWYQQILGQGPKLLIQFQNNGVVDDSQLPKDRFSAERLKGVDSTLKIQPAKLEDSAVYLCASSPAVVAETQYFGPGTRLLVL.

This clonotype was counted only a few times. V usage is TRBV10-3 and J usage is TRBJ2-7; TRBD1 aligns across 8 bases. This CDR3 is 14 amino acids long. Germline V gives CDR1 ENHRY, CDR2 SYGVKD. Trimming cost V 3 bases and J 3 bases; bases outside gene matches: 4. CDR3 sequence reads: CAISDGQGGYEQYF. The CDR3 nucleotides read TGTGCCATCAGTGACGGACAGGGAGGCTACGAGCAGTACTTC.

This clonotype was detected many times. V gene TRBV20-1 combines with J gene TRBJ1-5; the D gene is possibly TRBD1 (5 bases). The CDR3 has 14 amino acids. Trimming took 0 bases from V and 4 from J, leaving 10 bases between them. Per the germline V gene, CDR1 is DFQATT and CDR2 is SNEGSKA (reference sequence). In DNA, the CDR3 is TGCAGTGCTAGAGAGGGGGGACGGAATCAGCCCCAGCATTTT. Encoded protein: CSAREGGRNQPQHF.

This chain connects TRBV12-3 or TRBV12-4 to TRBJ1-4, with 8 bases lining up with TRBD1. J lost 8 bases, V lost 4 bases, and 6 bases had no gene match. The CDR3 loop spans 14 amino acids. This chain's CDR3 is CASSSTGQEEKLFF. The CDR3 bases are TGTGCCAGCAGTTCAACGGGACAGGAGGAAAAACTGTTTTTT.